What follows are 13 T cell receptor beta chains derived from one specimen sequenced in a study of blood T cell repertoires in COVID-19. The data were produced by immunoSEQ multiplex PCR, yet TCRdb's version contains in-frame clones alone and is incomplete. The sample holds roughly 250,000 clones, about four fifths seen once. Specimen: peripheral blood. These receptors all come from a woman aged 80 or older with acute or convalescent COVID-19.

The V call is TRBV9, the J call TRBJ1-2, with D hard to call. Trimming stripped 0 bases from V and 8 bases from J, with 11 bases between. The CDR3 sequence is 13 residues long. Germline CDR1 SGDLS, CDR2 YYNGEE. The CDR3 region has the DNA TGTGCCAGCAGCGTAGGTGGAAGAGGAGGCTACACCTTC. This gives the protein CASSVGGRGGYTF.

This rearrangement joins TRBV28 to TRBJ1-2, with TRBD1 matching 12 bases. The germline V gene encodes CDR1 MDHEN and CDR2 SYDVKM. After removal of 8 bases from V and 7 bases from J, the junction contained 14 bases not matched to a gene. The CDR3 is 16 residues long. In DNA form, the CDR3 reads TGTGCCAGCCAGCGGGGGACAGGGGGCTTCTTTTTTGGCTACACCTTC. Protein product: CASQRGTGGFFFGYTF.

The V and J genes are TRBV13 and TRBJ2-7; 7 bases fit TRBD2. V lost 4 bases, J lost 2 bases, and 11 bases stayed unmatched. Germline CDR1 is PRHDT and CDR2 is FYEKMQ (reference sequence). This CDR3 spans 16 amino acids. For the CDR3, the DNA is TGTGCCAGCAGCTCTCTCTGGGGAGGGCGCCCCTACGAGCAGTACTTC. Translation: CASSSLWGGRPYEQYF.

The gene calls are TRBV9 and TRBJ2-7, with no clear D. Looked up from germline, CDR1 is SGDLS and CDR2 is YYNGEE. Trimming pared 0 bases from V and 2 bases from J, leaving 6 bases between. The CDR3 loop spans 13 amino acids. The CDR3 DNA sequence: TGTGCCAGCAGCGTAGACGGAGCCTACGAGCAGTACTTC. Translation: CASSVDGAYEQYF.

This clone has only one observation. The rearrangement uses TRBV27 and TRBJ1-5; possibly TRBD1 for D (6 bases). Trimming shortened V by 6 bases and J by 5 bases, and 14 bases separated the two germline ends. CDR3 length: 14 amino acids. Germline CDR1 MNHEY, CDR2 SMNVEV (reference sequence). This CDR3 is CASRGTGLHQPQHF. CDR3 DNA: TGTGCCAGCAGGGGCACAGGGCTGCATCAGCCCCAGCATTTT.

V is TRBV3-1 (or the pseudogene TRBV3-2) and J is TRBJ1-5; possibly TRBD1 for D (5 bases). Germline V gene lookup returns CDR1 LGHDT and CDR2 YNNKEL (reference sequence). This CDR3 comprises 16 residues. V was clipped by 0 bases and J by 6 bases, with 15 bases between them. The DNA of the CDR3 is TGTGCCAGCAGCCAAGAGGGGGGGGTTAGCGGTCAGCCCCAGCATTTT. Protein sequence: CASSQEGGVSGQPQHF.

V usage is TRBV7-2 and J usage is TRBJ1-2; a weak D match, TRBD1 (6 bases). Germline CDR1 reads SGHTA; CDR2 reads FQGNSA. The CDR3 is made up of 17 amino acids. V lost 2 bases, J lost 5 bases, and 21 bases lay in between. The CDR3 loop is CASSLSGGAQTLYGYTF. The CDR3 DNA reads TGTGCCAGCAGCTTATCGGGGGGGGCGCAGACCCTGTATGGCTACACCTTC.

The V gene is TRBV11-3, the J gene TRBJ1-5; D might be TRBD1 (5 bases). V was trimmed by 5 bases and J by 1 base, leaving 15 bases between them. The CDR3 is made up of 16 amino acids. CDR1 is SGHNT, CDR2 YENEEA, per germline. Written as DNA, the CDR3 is TGTGCCAGCAGCACCCGACAGATTTTCAGCAATCAGCCCCAGCATTTT. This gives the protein CASSTRQIFSNQPQHF. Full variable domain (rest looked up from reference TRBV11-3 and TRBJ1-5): EAGVVQSPRYKIIEKKQPVAFWCNPISGHNTLYWYLQNLGQGPELLIRYENEEAVDDSQLPKDRFSAERLKGVDSTLKIQPAELGDSAVYLCASSTRQIFSNQPQHFGDGTRLSIL.

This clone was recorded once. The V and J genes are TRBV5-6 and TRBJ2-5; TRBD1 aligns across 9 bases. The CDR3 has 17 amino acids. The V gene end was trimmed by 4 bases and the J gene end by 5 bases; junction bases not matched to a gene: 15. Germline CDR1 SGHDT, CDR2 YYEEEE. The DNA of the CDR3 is TGTGCCAGCAGCCCGACAGGGGGGGGAGCCCAGGGGGAGACCCAGTACTTC. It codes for CASSPTGGGAQGETQYF.

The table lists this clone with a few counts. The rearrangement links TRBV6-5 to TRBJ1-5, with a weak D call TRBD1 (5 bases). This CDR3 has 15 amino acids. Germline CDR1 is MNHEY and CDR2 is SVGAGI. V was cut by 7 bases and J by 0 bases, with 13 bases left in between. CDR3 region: CASKTGHDSNQPQHF. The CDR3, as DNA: TGTGCCAGCAAAACAGGCCACGATAGCAATCAGCCCCAGCATTTT.

The DNA for the CDR3 is TGCGCCAGCAGCTCCACAGGGGACTCTGGAAACACCATATATTTT. It yields the protein CASSSTGDSGNTIYF. V usage is TRBV4-1 and J usage is TRBJ1-3, with TRBD1 identical over 7 bases. Trimming removed 5 bases from V and 0 bases from J; junction bases left unmatched: 4. Germline loops: CDR1 MGHRA, CDR2 YSYEKL. The length of the CDR3 is 15 residues.

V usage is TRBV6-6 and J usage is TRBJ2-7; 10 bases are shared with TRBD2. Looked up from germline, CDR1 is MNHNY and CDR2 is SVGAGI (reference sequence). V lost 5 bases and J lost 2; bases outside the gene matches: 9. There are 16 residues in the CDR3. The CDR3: CASSPGGSGGTYEQYF. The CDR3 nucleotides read TGTGCCAGCAGTCCTGGGGGTAGCGGGGGGACCTACGAGCAGTACTTC.

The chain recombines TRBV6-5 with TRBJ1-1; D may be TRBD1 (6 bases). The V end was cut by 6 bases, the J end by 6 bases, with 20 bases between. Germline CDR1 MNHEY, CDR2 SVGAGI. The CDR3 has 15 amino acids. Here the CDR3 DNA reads TGTGCCAGCAGCGTTCCCGGGACACGACGGGCTGAAGCTTTCTTT. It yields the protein CASSVPGTRRAEAFF.